This T cell receptor beta chain was profiled in a study of early T cells in non-severe SARS-CoV-2 infection. This clonotype was detected many times. TCRdb itself ran the 5' RACE reads through MiXCR, one entry per CDR3 protein. The table records around 70,000 distinct CDR3 sequences, approximately 9% of them present only once. CDR1 is DFQATT, CDR2 SNEGSKA, per germline (reference sequence). The CDR3 is 13 amino acids. V lost 2 bases, J lost 0 bases, and 6 bases lay in between. The clonotype originates from an adult who was a healthcare worker with PCR-confirmed SARS-CoV-2 infection or an uninfected control (not recorded which). Sequencing input: whole blood. The rearrangement links TRBV20-1 to TRBJ2-3; D remains unclear. Here the CDR3 reads CSARKTSTDTQYF. In nucleotides, the CDR3 is TGCAGTGCTAGAAAGACTAGCACAGATACGCAGTATTTT.